This T cell receptor (beta chain) was sequenced for a study of blood T cells in healthy people across ages. Study results and limitations: Significant beta diversity loss was already apparent by age roughly 40, declining roughly linearly. Naive T cell percentage by flow cytometry tracked strongly with beta diversity. A greater number of naive CD4+ cells and higher diversity distinguished long-lived donors from aged donors. The study lacked donor CMV status, which possibly confounded expanded clonotype changes.

This clonotype was seen a handful of times. Its antigen is undetermined. With a J-beta primer mix and a sample-barcoded 5' primer, a second PCR ran 7 to 11 cycles. A single record per CDR3 protein comes from TCRdb applying MiXCR to the 5' RACE reads. The sample holds under 2 million distinct CDR3 sequences; 30% to 35% are singletons and the top ten take about 11%. The sample comprised blood. This TCR came from a woman in her thirties in good health.

CDR3 in amino acids: CAWGRVLGYGYTF. CDR3 nucleotide sequence: TGTGCCTGGGGACGGGTTTTGGGCTATGGCTACACCTTC. The J gene is TRBJ1-2, the V gene TRBV30; D is ambiguous. Trimming took off 5 bases at V and 4 bases at J, with 14 bases between the two ends. This CDR3 has 13 residues. Germline V gene sequence: CDR1 GTSNPN, CDR2 SVGIG (reference sequence).